This TCR beta chain was captured in a study of shared clonotypes between healthy human individuals. Study details: Donors were a couple of women and a few men aged 18 to 49. Study-wide points: Exclusively blood specimens were collected; tissue repertoires likely differ. With several donors compared, 5% to 5.5% of naive CD4 clonotypes were shared.

In germline, CDR1 is ENHRY, CDR2 SYGVKD. The CDR3 loop spans 13 amino acids. Trimming cost V 6 bases and J 5 bases; bases outside gene matches: 4. With respect to this clone: As yet, its antigen is unknown.

The method was immunoSEQ multiplex PCR; TCRdb's version includes in-frame clones alone and lacks a portion of them. The table lists 2 million to 3 million clones, 93% of them singletons, with more than 0.35% in the top ten. Recent vaccinations or acute infections were absent in the healthy HIV-negative adult donors. The rearrangement joins TRBV10-3 to TRBJ2-5; TRBD1 matches 9 bases. The sequenced sample consisted of naive CD4+ T cells from PBMCs. Subset in this sample: CD45RA+ positively selected. This sequence originates from a man between 18 and 35 years old in good health. Some clones in this sample may be carry-over from other donors' samples. The CDR3 bases are TGTGCCATCAGAGGGACAGGGCCGGAGACCCAGTACTTC. This encodes CAIRGTGPETQYF.